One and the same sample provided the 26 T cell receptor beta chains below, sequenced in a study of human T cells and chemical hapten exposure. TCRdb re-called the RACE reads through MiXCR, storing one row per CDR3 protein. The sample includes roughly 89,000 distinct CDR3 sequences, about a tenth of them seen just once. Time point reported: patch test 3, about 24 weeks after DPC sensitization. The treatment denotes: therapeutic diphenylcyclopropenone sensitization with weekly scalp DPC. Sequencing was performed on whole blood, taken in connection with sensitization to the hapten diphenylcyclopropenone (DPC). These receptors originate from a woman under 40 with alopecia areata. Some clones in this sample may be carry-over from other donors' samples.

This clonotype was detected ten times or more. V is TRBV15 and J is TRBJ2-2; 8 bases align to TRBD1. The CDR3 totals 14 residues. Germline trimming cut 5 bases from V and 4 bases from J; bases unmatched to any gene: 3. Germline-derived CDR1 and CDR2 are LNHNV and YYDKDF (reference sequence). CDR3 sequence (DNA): TGTGCCACCAGCCCTGACAGGGGCACCGGGGAGCTGTTTTTT. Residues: CATSPDRGTGELFF.

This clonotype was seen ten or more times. CDR3 sequence reads: CSAAPLVSYNEQFF. In DNA, the CDR3 is TGCAGCGCCGCACCCCTAGTCTCCTACAATGAGCAGTTCTTC. The rearrangement links TRBV29-1 to TRBJ2-1, with D unresolved. CDR1 SQVTM and CDR2 ANQGSEA come from the germline V gene. Between the trimmed V and J ends, which lost 7 bases and 0 bases, there was a span of 13 bases. This CDR3 spans 14 amino acids.

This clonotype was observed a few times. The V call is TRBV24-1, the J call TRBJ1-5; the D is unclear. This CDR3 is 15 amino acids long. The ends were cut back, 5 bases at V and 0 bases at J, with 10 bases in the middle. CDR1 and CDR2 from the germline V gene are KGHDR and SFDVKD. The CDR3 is CATSGAAYSNQPQHF. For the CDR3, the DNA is TGTGCCACCAGTGGGGCAGCTTATAGCAATCAGCCCCAGCATTTT.

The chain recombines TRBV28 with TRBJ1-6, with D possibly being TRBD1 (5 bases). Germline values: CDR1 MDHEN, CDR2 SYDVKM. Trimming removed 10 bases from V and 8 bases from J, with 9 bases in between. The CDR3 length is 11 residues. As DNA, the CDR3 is TGTGCCACCCAGGGATATTCACCCCTCCACTTT. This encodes CATQGYSPLHF.

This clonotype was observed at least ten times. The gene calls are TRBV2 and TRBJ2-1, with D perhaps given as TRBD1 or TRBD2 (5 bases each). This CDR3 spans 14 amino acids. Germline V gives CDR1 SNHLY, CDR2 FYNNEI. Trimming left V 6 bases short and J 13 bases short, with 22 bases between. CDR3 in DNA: TGTGCCAGCAGCCCTACCAGTCGAGGGGAAAATCAGTTCTTC. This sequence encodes CASSPTSRGENQFF. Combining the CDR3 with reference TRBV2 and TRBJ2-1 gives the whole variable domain EPEVTQTPSHQVTQMGQEVILRCVPISNHLYFYWYRQILGQKVEFLVSFYNNEISEKSEIFDDQFSVERPDGSNFTLKIRSTKLEDSAMYFCASSPTSRGENQFFGPGTRLTVL.

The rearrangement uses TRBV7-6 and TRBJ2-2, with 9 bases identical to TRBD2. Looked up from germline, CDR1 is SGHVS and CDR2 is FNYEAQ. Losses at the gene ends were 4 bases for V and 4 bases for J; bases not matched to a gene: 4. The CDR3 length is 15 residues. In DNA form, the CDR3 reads TGTGCCAGCAGCTCGTCGGGACTAGCCACCGGGGAGCTGTTTTTT. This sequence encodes CASSSSGLATGELFF. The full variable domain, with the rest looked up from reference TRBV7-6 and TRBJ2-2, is GAGVSQSPRYKVTKRGQDVALRCDPISGHVSLYWYRQALGQGPEFLTYFNYEAQQDKSGLPNDRFSAERPEGSISTLTIQRTEQRDSAMYRCASSSSGLATGELFFGEGSRLTVL.

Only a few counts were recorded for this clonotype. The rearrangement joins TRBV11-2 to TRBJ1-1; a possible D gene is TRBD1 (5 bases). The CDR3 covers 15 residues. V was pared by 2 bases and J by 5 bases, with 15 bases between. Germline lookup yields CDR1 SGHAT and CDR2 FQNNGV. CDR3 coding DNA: TGTGCCAGCAGCTTATCAGGGTTGGGGAAAACTGAAGCTTTCTTT. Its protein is CASSLSGLGKTEAFF.

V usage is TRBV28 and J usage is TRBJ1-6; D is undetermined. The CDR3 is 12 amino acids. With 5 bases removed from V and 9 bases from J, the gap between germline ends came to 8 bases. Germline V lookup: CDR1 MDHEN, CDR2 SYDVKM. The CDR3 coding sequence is TGTGCCAGCAGTCGGATGACTTCACCCCTCCACTTT. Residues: CASSRMTSPLHF.

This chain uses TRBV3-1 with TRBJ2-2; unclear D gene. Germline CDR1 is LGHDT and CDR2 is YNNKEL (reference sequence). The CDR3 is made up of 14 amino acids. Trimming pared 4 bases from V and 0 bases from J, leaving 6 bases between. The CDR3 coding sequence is TGTGCCAGCAGCCCTAGGTCGAACACCGGGGAGCTGTTTTTT. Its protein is CASSPRSNTGELFF.

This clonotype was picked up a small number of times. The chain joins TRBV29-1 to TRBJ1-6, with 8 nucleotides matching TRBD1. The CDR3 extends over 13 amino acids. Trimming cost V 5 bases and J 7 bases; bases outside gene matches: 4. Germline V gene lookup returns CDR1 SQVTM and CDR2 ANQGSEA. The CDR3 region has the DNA TGCAGCGTTCGGACAGGGTCCAATTCACCCCTCCACTTT. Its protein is CSVRTGSNSPLHF.

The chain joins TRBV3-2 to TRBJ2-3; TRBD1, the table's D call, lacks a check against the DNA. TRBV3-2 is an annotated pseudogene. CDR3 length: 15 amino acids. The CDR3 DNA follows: TGTGCCAGCAGCCAAGCCAGGGTAGGGACAGATACGCAGTATTTT. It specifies CASSQARVGTDTQYF.

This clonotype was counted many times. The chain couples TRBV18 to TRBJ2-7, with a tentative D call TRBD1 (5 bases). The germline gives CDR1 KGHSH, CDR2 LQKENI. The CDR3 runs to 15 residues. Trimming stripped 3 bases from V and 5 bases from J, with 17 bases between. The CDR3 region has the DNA TGTGCCAGCTCACCCCCGGCCAGGGCGGTCGACGAGCAGTACTTC. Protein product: CASSPPARAVDEQYF. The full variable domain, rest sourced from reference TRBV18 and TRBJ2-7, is NAGVMQNPRHLVRRRGQEARLRCSPMKGHSHVYWYRQLPEEGLKFMVYLQKENIIDESGMPKERFSAEFPKEGPSILRIQQVVRGDSAAYFCASSPPARAVDEQYFGPGTRLTVT.

CDR3 region: CASRLQTRNQPQHF. As DNA, the CDR3 is TGTGCCAGCAGGCTGCAGACACGCAATCAGCCCCAGCATTTT. This chain uses TRBV28 with TRBJ1-5; no reliable D call. V was cut by 6 bases and J by 2 bases, with 11 bases left in between. CDR1 is MDHEN, CDR2 SYDVKM, per germline. The CDR3 consists of 14 residues.

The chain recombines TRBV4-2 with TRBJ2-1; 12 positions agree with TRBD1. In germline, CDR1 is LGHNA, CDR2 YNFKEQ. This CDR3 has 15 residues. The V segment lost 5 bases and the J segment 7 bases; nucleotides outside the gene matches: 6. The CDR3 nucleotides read TGTGCCAGCAGCTATCCGGGACAGGGGGCAAATGAGCAGTTCTTC. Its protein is CASSYPGQGANEQFF.

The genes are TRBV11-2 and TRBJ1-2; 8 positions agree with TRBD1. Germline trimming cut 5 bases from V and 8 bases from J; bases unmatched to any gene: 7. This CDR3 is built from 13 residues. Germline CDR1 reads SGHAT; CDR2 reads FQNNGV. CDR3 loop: CASSATGVSGYTF. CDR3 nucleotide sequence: TGTGCCAGCAGCGCGACAGGGGTATCAGGCTACACCTTC.

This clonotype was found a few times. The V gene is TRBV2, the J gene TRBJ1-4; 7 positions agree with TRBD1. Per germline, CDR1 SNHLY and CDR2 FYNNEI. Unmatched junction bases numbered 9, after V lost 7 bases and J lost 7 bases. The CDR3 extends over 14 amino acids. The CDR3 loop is CASNPQGSSEKLFF. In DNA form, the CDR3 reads TGTGCCAGCAACCCACAGGGGTCTTCTGAAAAACTGTTTTTT.

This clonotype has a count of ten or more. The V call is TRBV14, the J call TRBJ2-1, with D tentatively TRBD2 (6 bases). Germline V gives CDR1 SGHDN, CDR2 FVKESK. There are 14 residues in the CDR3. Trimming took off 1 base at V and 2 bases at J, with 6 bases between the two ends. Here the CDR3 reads CASSQAGAYNEQFF. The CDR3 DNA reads TGTGCCAGCAGCCAAGCGGGGGCCTACAATGAGCAGTTCTTC.

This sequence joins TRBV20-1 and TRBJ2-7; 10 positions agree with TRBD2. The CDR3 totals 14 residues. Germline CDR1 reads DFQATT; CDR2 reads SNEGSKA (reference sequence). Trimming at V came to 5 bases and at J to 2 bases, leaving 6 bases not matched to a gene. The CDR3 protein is CSAASGTSAYEQYF. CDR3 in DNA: TGCAGTGCTGCATCAGGGACTAGCGCCTACGAGCAGTACTTC.

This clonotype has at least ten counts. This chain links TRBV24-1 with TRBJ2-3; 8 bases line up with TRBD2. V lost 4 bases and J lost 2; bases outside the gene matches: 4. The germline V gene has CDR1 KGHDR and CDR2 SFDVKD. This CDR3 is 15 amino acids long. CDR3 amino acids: CATSEVAGTTDTQYF. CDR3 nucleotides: TGTGCCACCAGTGAGGTAGCGGGGACCACAGATACGCAGTATTTT.

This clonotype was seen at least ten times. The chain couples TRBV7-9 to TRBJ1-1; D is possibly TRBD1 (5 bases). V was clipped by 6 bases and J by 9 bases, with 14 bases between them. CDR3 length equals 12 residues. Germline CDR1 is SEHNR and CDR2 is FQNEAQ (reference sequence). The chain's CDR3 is CASSSREGKAFF. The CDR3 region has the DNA TGTGCCAGCAGTTCCAGGGAGGGTAAAGCTTTCTTT.

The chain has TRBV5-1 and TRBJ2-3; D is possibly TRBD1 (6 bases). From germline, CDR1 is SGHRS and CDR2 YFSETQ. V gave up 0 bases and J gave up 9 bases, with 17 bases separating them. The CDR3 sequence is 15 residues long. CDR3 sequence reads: CASSLADQGNFTQYF. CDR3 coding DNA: TGCGCCAGCAGCTTGGCCGACCAGGGGAACTTCACGCAGTATTTT.

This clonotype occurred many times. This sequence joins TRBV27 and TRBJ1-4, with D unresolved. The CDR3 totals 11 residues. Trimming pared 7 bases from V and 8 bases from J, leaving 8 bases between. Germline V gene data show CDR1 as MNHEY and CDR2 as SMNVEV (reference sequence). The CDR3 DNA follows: TGTGCCAGCATGCGGGCCGAAAAACTGTTTTTT. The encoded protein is CASMRAEKLFF.

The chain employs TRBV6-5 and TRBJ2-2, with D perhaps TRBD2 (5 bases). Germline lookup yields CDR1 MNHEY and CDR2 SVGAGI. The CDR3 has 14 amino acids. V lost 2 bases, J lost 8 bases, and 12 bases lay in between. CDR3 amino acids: CASSYGPEGGELFF. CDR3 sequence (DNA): TGTGCCAGCAGTTACGGGCCCGAGGGAGGGGAGCTGTTTTTT.

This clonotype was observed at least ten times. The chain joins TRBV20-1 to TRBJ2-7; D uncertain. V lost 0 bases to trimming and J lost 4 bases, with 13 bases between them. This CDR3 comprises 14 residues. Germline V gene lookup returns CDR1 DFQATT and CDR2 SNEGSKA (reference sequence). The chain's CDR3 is CSARDLVGIYEQYF. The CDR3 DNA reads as TGCAGTGCTAGAGATCTCGTAGGGATTTACGAGCAGTACTTC.

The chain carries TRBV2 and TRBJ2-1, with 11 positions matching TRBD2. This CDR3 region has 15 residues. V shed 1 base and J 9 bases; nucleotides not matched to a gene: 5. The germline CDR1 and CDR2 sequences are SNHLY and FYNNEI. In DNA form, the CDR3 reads TGTGCCAGCAGTGAAGTACTAGCGGGAGTAGGTGAGCAGTTCTTC. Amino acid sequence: CASSEVLAGVGEQFF.

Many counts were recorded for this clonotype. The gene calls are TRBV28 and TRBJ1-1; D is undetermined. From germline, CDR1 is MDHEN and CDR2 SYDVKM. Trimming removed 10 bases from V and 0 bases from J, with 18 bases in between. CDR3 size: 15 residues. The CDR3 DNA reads TGTGCCACCCTTGGGGATGGAACCTTGAACACTGAAGCTTTCTTT. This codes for CATLGDGTLNTEAFF.